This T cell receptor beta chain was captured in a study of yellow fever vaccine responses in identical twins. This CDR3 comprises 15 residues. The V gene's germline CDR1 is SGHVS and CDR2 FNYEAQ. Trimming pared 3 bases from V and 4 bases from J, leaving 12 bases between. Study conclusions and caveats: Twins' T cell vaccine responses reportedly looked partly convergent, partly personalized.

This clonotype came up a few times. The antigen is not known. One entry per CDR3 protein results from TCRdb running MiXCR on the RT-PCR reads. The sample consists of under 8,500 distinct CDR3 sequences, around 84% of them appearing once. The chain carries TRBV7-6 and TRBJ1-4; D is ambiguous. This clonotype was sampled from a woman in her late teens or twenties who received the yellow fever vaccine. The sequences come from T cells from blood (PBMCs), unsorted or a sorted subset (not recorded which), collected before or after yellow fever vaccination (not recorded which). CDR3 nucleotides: TGTGCCAGCAGCTTCACAGACGGATTTAATGAAAAACTGTTTTTT. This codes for CASSFTDGFNEKLFF.